This entry lists 2 T cell receptor beta chains sequenced from one sample in a study of identical twins. Via MiXCR, TCRdb re-called the 5' RACE reads, giving one row per CDR3 protein. The sample holds approximately 500,000 distinct CDR3 sequences, 20% to 25% seen once. The same data also contributed to another study, on T cells expressing NK-cell markers.

Specimen: CD4+ T cells sorted from blood. The receptors here all came from a young woman in good health.

The chain uses TRBV10-3 and TRBJ1-6; no clear D. Trimming stripped 10 bases from V and 9 bases from J, with 19 bases between. CDR3 size: 14 residues. The germline V gene has CDR1 ENHRY and CDR2 SYGVKD. The CDR3 sequence: CATMKTGNSSPLHF. The CDR3 nucleotides read TGTGCCACCATGAAGACGGGGAATAGTTCACCCCTCCACTTT.

The gene calls are TRBV6-1 and TRBJ2-7; tentative D call: TRBD2 (6 bases). The germline gives CDR1 MNHNS, CDR2 SASEGT. CDR3 length equals 13 residues. The V end was cut by 6 bases, the J end by 5 bases, with 14 bases between. The CDR3 here is CASSLGAGHEQYF. Here the CDR3 DNA reads TGTGCCAGCAGCCTTGGAGCGGGCCACGAGCAGTACTTC.